This is a list of T cell receptor beta chains from one sample in a study of long-term antiretroviral therapy in people with HIV. Only in-frame clones appear in the TCRdb table, and some are missing; sequencing was by immunoSEQ multiplex PCR. This sample yields 25,000 or so clones, of which 65% to 85% are seen a single time; about 10% belongs to the top ten. Here the sequenced sample was unsorted PBMCs, taken 0.8 years before starting antiretroviral therapy. These receptors originate from a man between 18 and 29 years old with HIV. CDR3s include the opening cysteine and the closing phenylalanine or tryptophan. The D gene is left open where the match is weak. Some rows mark clone size as missing; the rest say once, few, many or name a class of expanded clone.

d_call | clone_size | j_call | v_call | cdr3_nt | cdr3_aa
. | . | TRBJ2-6 | TRBV4-2 | TGTGCCAGCAGCCAAGAAGGGGTCACTGGGGCCAACGTCCTGACTTTC | CASSQEGVTGANVLTF
. | . | TRBJ2-7 | TRBV6-5 | TGTGCCAGCAGTGACCGGGACTCGACCTACGAGCAGTACTTC | CASSDRDSTYEQYF
. | . | TRBJ2-7 | TRBV28 | TGTGCCAGCAGTTTACCGACCGGGGGATACGAGCAGTACTTC | CASSLPTGGYEQYF
TRBD1 | . | TRBJ2-7 | TRBV7-9 | TGTGCCAGCAGCTCCCCGGACAGGAGATCCTACGAGCAGTACTTC | CASSSPDRRSYEQYF
TRBD1 | . | TRBJ1-5 | TRBV7-2 | TGTGCCAGCAGCCCCCAAGGACAGGGGGTTAATCAGCCCCAGCATTTT | CASSPQGQGVNQPQHF
TRBD1 | few | TRBJ1-4 | TRBV5-1 | TGCGCCAGCAGCTTGTTGGACAGGACTAATGAAAAACTGTTTTTT | CASSLLDRTNEKLFF
. | few | TRBJ2-5 | TRBV5-6 | TGTGCCAGCAGCTTTGAGGAGACCCAGTACTTC | CASSFEETQYF
. | once | TRBJ2-1 | TRBV6-5 | TGTGCCAGCAGTTACGCGGGATGGAATGAGCAGTTCTTC | CASSYAGWNEQFF
. | . | TRBJ2-2 | TRBV9 | TGTGCCAGCAGCAAAGGGACAACGAACACCGGGGAGCTGTTTTTT | CASSKGTTNTGELFF
. | . | TRBJ2-2 | TRBV2 | TGTGCCAGCAGGCCCCTAGCAACCAACACCGGGGAGCTGTTTTTT | CASRPLATNTGELFF
TRBD1 | . | TRBJ2-7 | TRBV7-2 | TGTGCCAGCAGTTCGACAGGGGGTCCGACCTACGAGCAGTACTTC | CASSSTGGPTYEQYF
. | . | TRBJ1-2 | TRBV7-9 | TGTGCCAGCAGCATCCGGGACAACGCGTTTAACTATGGCTACACCTTC | CASSIRDNAFNYGYTF
. | . | TRBJ1-2 | TRBV10-3 | TGTGCCATCAGTGAGTCGGCATCGGCTAGGCTACTATCGGACTATGGCTACACCTTC | CAISESASARLLSDYGYTF
. | once | TRBJ1-3 | TRBV4-1 | TGCGCCAGCAGCCAACAAGCTAGCTCTGGAAACACCATATATTTT | CASSQQASSGNTIYF
. | once | TRBJ2-3 | TRBV27 | TGTGCCAGCAGACTAGGGGGGCCAGGCACAGATACGCAGTATTTT | CASRLGGPGTDTQYF
TRBD1 | . | TRBJ2-2 | TRBV6-1 | TGTGCCAGCAGTGAATATGGCAGGGGGCTTCTAACCGGGGAGCTGTTTTTT | CASSEYGRGLLTGELFF
. | . | TRBJ1-6 | TRBV7-9 | TGTGCCATCGACGGGGGACAATGGAATTCACCCCTCCACTTT | CAIDGGQWNSPLHF
. | . | TRBJ2-2 | TRBV18 | TGTGCCAGCTCACCAGGTCTACGTGTGACCGGGGAGCTGTTTTTT | CASSPGLRVTGELFF
TRBD2 | . | TRBJ2-3 | TRBV7-9 | TGTGCCAGCAGCTGGGGACTAGCGGGAGAGGCAGATACGCAGTATTTT | CASSWGLAGEADTQYF
TRBD1 | . | TRBJ1-2 | TRBV5-1 | TGCGCCAGCGGACCCGGGGACAGGGCGATTTGGGGCTATGGCTACACCTTC | CASGPGDRAIWGYGYTF
. | . | TRBJ1-1 | TRBV7-6 | TGTGCCAGCAGCTTGGCCAGGGGGAACACTGAAGCTTTCTTT | CASSLARGNTEAFF
. | . | TRBJ2-1 | TRBV7-8 | TGTGCCAGCAGCTCATCTAGCGCCTCCTACAATGAGCAGTTCTTC | CASSSSSASYNEQFF
. | . | TRBJ2-7 | TRBV7-8 | TGTGCCAGCAGCCAACCGAGAGGGGGGGGCGCAGGGGGCGAGCAGTACTTC | CASSQPRGGGAGGEQYF
TRBD1 | . | TRBJ1-5 | TRBV6-1 | TGTGCCAGCAGTGGAGGGACAGGGGGCAGACAGCCCCAGCATTTT | CASSGGTGGRQPQHF
. | . | TRBJ2-5 | TRBV5-6 | TGTGCCAGCAACAAGAGGGGGGCCGAGACCCAGTACTTC | CASNKRGAETQYF
. | . | TRBJ2-5 | TRBV29-1 | TGCAGCGTTGGGGAAGGAGGCGAGACCCAGTACTTC | CSVGEGGETQYF
TRBD1 | . | TRBJ1-5 | TRBV7-2 | TGTGCCAGCAGCTTAGGGACAGGGAGGCCCCAGCATTTT | CASSLGTGRPQHF
. | . | TRBJ1-6 | TRBV7-6 | TGTGCCAGCAGCGTAACGACAGGCGGGATAGGCTCCTATAATTCACCCCTCCACTTT | CASSVTTGGIGSYNSPLHF
. | few | TRBJ1-5 | TRBV30 | TGTGCCTGGAGTGGGGGACTGGGTCAGCCCCAGCATTTT | CAWSGGLGQPQHF
. | . | TRBJ1-6 | TRBV27 | TGTGCCAGCAGGTTTAGTAATTCACCCCTCCACTTT | CASRFSNSPLHF
. | . | TRBJ2-7 | TRBV7-2 | TGTGCCAGCAGCTTAGCTCGGTCTAGCTCCTACGAGCAGTACTTC | CASSLARSSSYEQYF
. | . | TRBJ1-1 | TRBV25-1 | TGTGCCAGCAGTGAACCGGGTTCTGGGGACACTGAAGCTTTCTTT | CASSEPGSGDTEAFF
TRBD2 | . | TRBJ2-1 | TRBV7-3 | TGTGCCAGCAGCCCCCACTCTAGCGGAAGGGATGAGCAGTTCTTC | CASSPHSSGRDEQFF
. | . | TRBJ2-1 | TRBV6-4 | TGTGCCAGCAGTGAAGGGTCGGACCCTTACAATGAGCAGTTCTTC | CASSEGSDPYNEQFF
. | . | TRBJ1-4 | TRBV9 | TGTGCCAGCAGCGTAGAAGGGGACGGGTATGAAAAACTGTTTTTT | CASSVEGDGYEKLFF
TRBD2 | once | TRBJ2-3 | TRBV5-6 | TGTGCCAGCAGCTTGGTGGGCGGGAGAACGGATACGCAGTATTTT | CASSLVGGRTDTQYF
. | . | TRBJ2-1 | TRBV5-5 | TGTGCCAGCAGCCCACGGGGGCAGGGGCAGTTCTTC | CASSPRGQGQFF
. | few | TRBJ1-2 | TRBV7-2 | TGTGCCAGCAGCTTAGCCATCATCGGAGGCTACACCTTC | CASSLAIIGGYTF
TRBD2 | once | TRBJ2-3 | TRBV29-1 | TGCAGCCTGGGGGCTAGCGGGAACACAGATACGCAGTATTTT | CSLGASGNTDTQYF
. | . | TRBJ1-5 | TRBV9 | TGTGCCAGCAGCGTAGGAAGCAATCAGCCCCAGCATTTT | CASSVGSNQPQHF
. | once | TRBJ2-1 | TRBV6-6 | TGTGCCAGCAGTTACTCTGAGTTCAATGAGCAGTTCTTC | CASSYSEFNEQFF
. | . | TRBJ1-2 | TRBV7-2 | TGTGCCAGCAGCTTACAGGGGTATGGCTACACCTTC | CASSLQGYGYTF
. | . | TRBJ1-2 | TRBV5-1 | TGCGCCAGCAGTTTAAACCGGGCCACGAACTATGGCTACACCTTC | CASSLNRATNYGYTF
. | . | TRBJ2-2 | TRBV7-6 | TGTGCCAGCAGCCCAGCTAGAAACACCGGGGAGCTGTTTTTT | CASSPARNTGELFF
TRBD1 | . | TRBJ2-7 | TRBV5-4 | TGTGCCAGCAGCTGGGACAGGGGTAACGAGCAGTACTTC | CASSWDRGNEQYF